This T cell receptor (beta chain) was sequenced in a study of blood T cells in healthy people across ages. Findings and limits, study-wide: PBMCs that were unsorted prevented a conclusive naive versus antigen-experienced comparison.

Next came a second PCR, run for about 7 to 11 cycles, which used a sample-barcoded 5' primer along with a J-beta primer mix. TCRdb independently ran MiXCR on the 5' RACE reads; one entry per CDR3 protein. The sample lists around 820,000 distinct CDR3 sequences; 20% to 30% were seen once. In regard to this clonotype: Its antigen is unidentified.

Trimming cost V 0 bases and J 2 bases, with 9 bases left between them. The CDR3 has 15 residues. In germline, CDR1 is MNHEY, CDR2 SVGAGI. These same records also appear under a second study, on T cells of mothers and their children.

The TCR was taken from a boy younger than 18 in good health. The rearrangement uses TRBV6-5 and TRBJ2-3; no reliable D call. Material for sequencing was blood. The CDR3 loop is CASSYSPGFTDTQYF. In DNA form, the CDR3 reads TGTGCCAGCAGTTACTCCCCTGGGTTCACAGATACGCAGTATTTT.